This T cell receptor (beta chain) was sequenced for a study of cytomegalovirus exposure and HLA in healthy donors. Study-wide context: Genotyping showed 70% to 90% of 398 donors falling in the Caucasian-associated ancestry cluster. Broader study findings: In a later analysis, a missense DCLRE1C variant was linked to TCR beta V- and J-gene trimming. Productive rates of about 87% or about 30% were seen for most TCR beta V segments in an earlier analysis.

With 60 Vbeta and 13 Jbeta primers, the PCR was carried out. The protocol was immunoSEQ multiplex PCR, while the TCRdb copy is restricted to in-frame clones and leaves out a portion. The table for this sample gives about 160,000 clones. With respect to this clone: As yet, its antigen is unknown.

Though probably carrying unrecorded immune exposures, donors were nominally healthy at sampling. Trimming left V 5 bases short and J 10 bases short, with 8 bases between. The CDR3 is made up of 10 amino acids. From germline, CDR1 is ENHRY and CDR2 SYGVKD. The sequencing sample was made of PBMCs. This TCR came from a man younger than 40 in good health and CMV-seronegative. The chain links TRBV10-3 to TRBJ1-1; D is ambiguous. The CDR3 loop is CAISQLGAFF. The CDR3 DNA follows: TGTGCCATCAGTCAACTCGGAGCTTTCTTT.